The 20 T cell receptor beta chains below come from one sample, sequenced in a study of Graves' ophthalmopathy and Graves' hyperthyroidism listed by TCRdb under 2018. Sequencing instrument: Illumina HiSeq 2000. For repertoire sequencing, TCR beta CDR3 regions were amplified from RNA transcripts. The first round was an RT-PCR using HTBI primers with the Qiagen OneStep RT-PCR kit, and this first round was followed by a second-round multiplex PCR, then size selection and purification. Through fastp at Q25 and MiXCR, TCRdb rebuilt clones from the public reads, retaining in-frame beta chains. Merged by CDR3 protein, the rows form single entries marked with the most common genes and DNA. The sample records 340,000 or so distinct CDR3 sequences, roughly 17% of which are singletons. Around an eighth of the sample is taken by the ten largest. Sequenced: peripheral blood. Receptor source: an adult man with Graves' ophthalmopathy.

The table lists this clonotype with many counts. CDR3: CSARDGDSVYGYTF. CDR3 in DNA: TGCAGTGCTAGAGATGGGGACAGCGTTTATGGCTACACCTTC. V and J are TRBV20-1 and TRBJ1-2; TRBD1 agrees at 7 bases. The CDR3 covers 14 residues. Germline lookup yields CDR1 DFQATT and CDR2 SNEGSKA (reference sequence). Trimming cost V 0 bases and J 5 bases; bases outside gene matches: 6.

A word on this clonotype: With a much larger clone just one base away, this may be a read error. The gene calls are TRBV6-4 and TRBJ1-5; no clear D gene. The CDR3 spans 15 residues. CDR1 is MRHNA, CDR2 SNTAGT, per germline. CDR3 amino acids: CASSLKGYSNQPQRF. The CDR3 DNA reads as TGTGCCAGCAGTTTGAAGGGCTATAGCAATCAGCCCCAGCGTTTT.

This CDR3 is CASSIRRLGSYEQYF. DNA for the CDR3: TGTGCCAGTAGTATCCGGCGGCTCGGCTCCTACGAGCAGTACTTC. The chain joins TRBV19 to TRBJ2-7; D is undetermined. The germline V gene encodes CDR1 LNHDA and CDR2 SQIVND (reference sequence). This CDR3 has 15 amino acids. Trimming removed 3 bases at V and 0 bases at J, with 12 bases between.

This clonotype was seen at least ten times. The gene calls are TRBV6-5 and TRBJ2-7; TRBD1 might be the D (5 bases). CDR3 length: 14 amino acids. Germline V gene data show CDR1 as MNHEY and CDR2 as SVGAGI. Trimming took 0 bases from V and 6 from J, leaving 12 bases between them. Here the CDR3 DNA reads TGTGCCAGCAGTTACTCAGGGGATCTCTCCGAGCAGTACTTC. It specifies CASSYSGDLSEQYF.

This clonotype came up many times. This chain uses TRBV30 with TRBJ2-7; no clear D gene. V shed 5 bases and J shed 0 bases, with 5 bases lying between them. The CDR3 totals 11 residues. Germline V gene data show CDR1 as GTSNPN and CDR2 as SVGIG (reference sequence). CDR3 sequence: CAWGSSYEQYF. The CDR3 DNA is TGTGCCTGGGGCAGCTCCTACGAGCAGTACTTC.

This clonotype was seen many times. The chain links TRBV9 to TRBJ2-7, with 8 bases matching TRBD2. Unmatched junction bases numbered 12, after V lost 0 bases and J lost 7 bases. Germline-derived CDR1 and CDR2 are SGDLS and YYNGEE. There are 16 residues in the CDR3. The chain's CDR3 is CASSVEAGAPFGEQYF. As DNA, the CDR3 is TGTGCCAGCAGCGTAGAAGCGGGAGCCCCCTTTGGTGAGCAGTACTTC.

This clonotype was picked up many times. The chain employs TRBV3-1 and TRBJ2-7, with 8 bases fitting TRBD1. There are 14 residues in the CDR3. V lost 6 bases to trimming and J lost 1 base; unmatched junction nucleotides: 5. Germline-derived CDR1 and CDR2 are LGHDT and YNNKEL (reference sequence). The CDR3 reads CASRSGTGSYEQYF. CDR3 sequence (DNA): TGTGCCAGCAGATCCGGGACAGGATCCTACGAGCAGTACTTC.

This clonotype was detected many times. The chain combines TRBV10-3 with TRBJ1-3, with TRBD1 matching 9 bases. The CDR3 spans 16 residues. After removal of 6 bases from V and 7 bases from J, the junction contained 13 bases not matched to a gene. Germline V gene lookup returns CDR1 ENHRY and CDR2 SYGVKD. This chain's CDR3 is CAIRGDTGTGTNTIYF. The CDR3 nucleotides are TGTGCCATCAGGGGCGATACCGGGACAGGGACGAACACCATATATTTT.

This clonotype occurred many times. The rearrangement joins TRBV11-2 to TRBJ2-7; D perhaps matches TRBD1 (6 bases). The CDR3 totals 15 residues. Trimming took 0 bases from V and 2 from J, leaving 11 bases between them. In germline, CDR1 is SGHAT, CDR2 FQNNGV. CDR3 bases: TGTGCCAGCAGCTTAGAAGGGACAAGCGCCTACGAGCAGTACTTC. Amino acids: CASSLEGTSAYEQYF.

In its sample, this clonotype was seen many times. The chain joins TRBV30 to TRBJ2-5; TRBD1 aligns across 7 bases. The CDR3 is 13 amino acids. V dropped 3 bases and J dropped 4; count of bases not matched to a gene: 5. Germline loops: CDR1 GTSNPN, CDR2 SVGIG (reference sequence). The DNA of the CDR3 is TGTGCCTGGAGGGGACAGATTGTAGAGACCCAGTACTTC. Translation: CAWRGQIVETQYF. Complete variable domain (other parts from reference TRBV30 and TRBJ2-5): SQTIHQWPATLVQPVGSPLSLECTVEGTSNPNLYWYRQAAGRGLQLLFYSVGIGQISSEVPQNLSASRPQDRQFILSSKKLLLSDSGFYLCAWRGQIVETQYFGPGTRLLVL.

This chain links TRBV12-3 or TRBV12-4 with TRBJ2-5, with D possibly matching TRBD2 (6 bases). The CDR3 spans 12 residues. Trimming took off 6 bases at V and 5 bases at J, with 10 bases between the two ends. The CDR3 protein is CASSPEGETQYF. The CDR3 DNA reads as TGTGCCAGCAGCCCGGAGGGGGAGACCCAGTACTTC.

The rearrangement joins TRBV7-8 to TRBJ2-5; D perhaps matches TRBD2 (5 bases). V lost 3 bases and J 6 bases, leaving 8 bases between the germline ends. The length of the CDR3 is 12 residues. Germline CDR1 reads SGHVS; CDR2 reads FQNEAQ. The CDR3 region has the DNA TGTGCCAGCAGCTTTGGGGAGCAGACCCAGTACTTC. This gives the protein CASSFGEQTQYF.

The sample holds many counts of this clonotype. The chain is built from TRBV12-3 or TRBV12-4 and TRBJ2-7; TRBD1 matches 8 bases. The V gene end was trimmed by 7 bases and the J gene end by 3 bases; junction bases not matched to a gene: 8. The CDR3 loop spans 14 amino acids. CDR3 coding DNA: TGTGCCAGCAAAAAAGGGACAGGAGTCTACGAGCAGTACTTC. Translating it yields CASKKGTGVYEQYF.

In this sample, this clonotype turned up many times. The V gene is TRBV19, the J gene TRBJ1-1, with D unresolved. CDR3 length: 12 residues. Trimming took off 5 bases at V and 1 base at J, with 5 bases between the two ends. Per the germline V gene, CDR1 is LNHDA and CDR2 is SQIVND (reference sequence). For the CDR3, the DNA is TGTGCCAGTAGTTGGTCGAACACTGAAGCTTTCTTT. Protein product: CASSWSNTEAFF.

This clonotype was seen ten or more times. This CDR3 is missing its conserved last phenylalanine or tryptophan, likely due to a read error. The chain uses TRBV29-1 and TRBJ2-5; 10 positions agree with TRBD2. CDR1 is SQVTM and CDR2 is ANQGSEA in the germline V gene. This CDR3 spans 15 amino acids. V lost 4 bases, J lost 4 bases, and 9 bases stayed unmatched. The CDR3 DNA reads TGCAGCGTTGGAACTAGCGGGATGGGTCGAGAGACCCAGTACCTC. Protein product: CSVGTSGMGRETQYL.

In the case of this clonotype: The CDR3 does not close with the conserved phenylalanine or tryptophan, likely indicating a read error. V gene TRBV6-1 combines with J gene TRBJ2-7; D unclear. Trimming took off 2 bases at V and 1 base at J, with 12 bases between the two ends. CDR3 length: 15 amino acids. The germline CDR1 and CDR2 sequences are MNHNS and SASEGT. The CDR3 sequence: CASSELGGESYEQYL. CDR3 coding DNA: TGTGCCAGCAGTGAACTTGGTGGGGAATCCTACGAGCAGTACCTC.

The chain combines TRBV15 with TRBJ1-3; D is uncertain. The CDR3 consists of 16 residues. V lost 5 bases, J lost 3 bases, and 17 bases lay in between. Germline V gene lookup returns CDR1 LNHNV and CDR2 YYDKDF (reference sequence). The CDR3 DNA reads as TGTGCCACCAGCCCCCAAGCCTATCGTGGTGGAAACACCATATATTTT. Its protein product is CATSPQAYRGGNTIYF.

V usage is TRBV28 and J usage is TRBJ1-2; D remains unclear. The ends were cut back, 5 bases at V and 4 bases at J, with 11 bases in the middle. Germline assignment: CDR1 MDHEN and CDR2 SYDVKM. The CDR3 is made up of 13 amino acids. Here the CDR3 DNA reads TGTGCCAGCAGTCACGACACCACCTATGGCTACACCTTC. It yields the protein CASSHDTTYGYTF.

In this sample, this clonotype turned up many times. V usage is TRBV4-2 and J usage is TRBJ2-7, with 7 bases lining up with TRBD2. Germline-derived CDR1 and CDR2 are LGHNA and YNFKEQ. The CDR3 contains 16 residues. J was trimmed by 2 bases and V by 1 base; bases with no gene match: 8. CDR3 region: CASSQGPAGTAYEQYF. The CDR3 coding sequence is TGTGCCAGCAGCCAAGGTCCAGCGGGAACAGCCTACGAGCAGTACTTC.

There are many counts of this clonotype. The CDR3 here is CASSSQTGGSGGTGELFF. DNA of the CDR3: TGTGCCAGCAGCTCCCAGACAGGGGGCTCGGGAGGCACCGGGGAGCTGTTTTTT. This chain links TRBV11-2 with TRBJ2-2, with TRBD1 matching 10 bases. Germline-derived CDR1 and CDR2 are SGHAT and FQNNGV. The CDR3 has 18 residues. Trimming cost V 4 bases and J 4 bases; bases outside gene matches: 12.